This is a list of T cell receptor beta chains from one sample in a study of CD8+ T cells in alopecia areata. TCRdb's table, derived via immunoSEQ multiplex PCR, lists solely in-frame clones and lacks some. Of about 280,000 clones in the sample, roughly 64% were seen once. Specimen: CD4+ T cells sorted from blood, collected at week 24, from a patient treated with tofacitinib. These receptors all come from a human donor with alopecia areata. CDR3s include the opening cysteine and the closing phenylalanine or tryptophan. Fields, in order: V gene, clone size, J gene, D gene, CDR3 protein, CDR3 DNA. The D gene is left open where the match is weak. Clone sizes are given selectively: once, few, many, or a class where the clone is expanded.

TRBV2	-	TRBJ1-5	-	CASSERQLLNQPQHF	TGTGCCAGCAGTGAAAGACAGTTGCTCAATCAGCCCCAGCATTTT
TRBV7-2	-	TRBJ2-3	-	CASSSQGARTQYF	TGTGCCAGCAGCTCTCAGGGAGCGAGGACGCAGTATTTT
TRBV30	-	TRBJ2-1	-	CAWRDRGNEQFF	TGTGCCTGGAGGGATCGTGGCAATGAGCAGTTCTTC
TRBV6-5	-	TRBJ2-7	-	CASSPGFTYEQYF	TGTGCCAGCAGCCCAGGGTTCACCTACGAGCAGTACTTC
TRBV23-1	-	TRBJ2-3	TRBD2	CASSQSGGLATDTQYF	TGCGCCAGCAGTCAATCGGGCGGACTAGCAACAGATACGCAGTATTTT
TRBV10-3	-	TRBJ1-1	TRBD1	CAIRDGTGMNTEAFF	TGTGCCATCAGAGACGGGACAGGGATGAACACTGAAGCTTTCTTT
TRBV2	-	TRBJ2-4	-	CASSEGQGYFKNIQYF	TGTGCCAGCAGTGAAGGTCAAGGGTACTTCAAAAACATTCAGTACTTC
TRBV5-8	once	TRBJ2-7	-	CASSPGVSSSYEQYF	TGTGCCAGCAGCCCGGGAGTTTCCTCATCCTACGAGCAGTACTTC
TRBV5-1	few	TRBJ2-5	-	CASSLLSGVGETQYF	TGCGCCAGCAGCTTGCTGTCTGGCGTGGGGGAGACCCAGTACTTC
TRBV28	-	TRBJ1-5	-	CASSSPSGLGNQPQHF	TGTGCCAGCAGTTCCCCATCCGGGTTGGGCAATCAGCCCCAGCATTTT
TRBV6-5	-	TRBJ2-6	TRBD1	CASSRQGDGANVLTF	TGTGCCAGCAGTCGACAGGGGGATGGGGCCAACGTCCTGACTTTC
TRBV29-1	-	TRBJ1-1	-	CSAWMAGPWEAFF	TGCAGCGCTTGGATGGCCGGCCCGTGGGAAGCTTTCTTT
TRBV7-9	-	TRBJ2-3	-	CASSTDRTDTQYF	TGTGCCAGCAGCACAGACCGCACAGATACGCAGTATTTT
TRBV5-1	few	TRBJ2-4	-	CASSGKRETSAKNIQYF	TGCGCCAGTTCAGGGAAGAGAGAGACCTCAGCCAAAAACATTCAGTACTTC
TRBV10-3	-	TRBJ2-4	-	CAISAQGRAKNIQYF	TGTGCCATCAGTGCACAGGGAAGGGCCAAAAACATTCAGTACTTC
TRBV29-1	few	TRBJ1-2	TRBD1	CSVRGTENYGYTF	TGCAGCGTCCGAGGGACAGAGAACTATGGCTACACCTTC
TRBV10-3	-	TRBJ2-1	TRBD1	CAVRDSYNEQFF	TGTGCCGTTAGGGACAGCTACAATGAGCAGTTCTTC
TRBV30	-	TRBJ2-2	-	CAWTPGFPYGELFF	TGTGCCTGGACGCCAGGTTTTCCTTACGGGGAGCTGTTTTTT
TRBV7-4	-	TRBJ1-4	-	CASSSTELLGKLFF	TGTGCCAGCAGCTCGACCGAGCTGTTAGGAAAACTGTTTTTT
TRBV7-9	-	TRBJ2-2	-	CASTRGVTNTGELFF	TGTGCCAGCACCAGGGGGGTTACGAACACCGGGGAGCTGTTTTTT
TRBV9	-	TRBJ2-7	-	CASSPARRDSYEQYF	TGTGCCAGCAGCCCAGCGAGACGGGACTCCTACGAGCAGTACTTC
TRBV2	-	TRBJ2-3	-	CASSESWAATDTQYF	TGTGCCAGCAGTGAGTCCTGGGCTGCCACAGATACGCAGTATTTT
TRBV7-9	-	TRBJ2-5	TRBD2	CASSPRRAGGPETQYF	TGTGCCAGCAGCCCTAGGCGGGCGGGGGGGCCAGAGACCCAGTACTTC
TRBV14	-	TRBJ1-1	-	CASSQTKLLRGPNTEAFF	TGTGCCAGCAGCCAAACAAAGCTCTTACGGGGACCGAACACTGAAGCTTTCTTT
TRBV29-1	-	TRBJ1-2	-	CSVGPRQAIYGYTF	TGCAGCGTAGGGCCAAGACAGGCGATCTATGGCTACACCTTC
TRBV5-1	-	TRBJ2-1	-	CASSRDGSSYNEQFF	TGCGCCAGCAGCCGGGACGGGAGCTCCTACAATGAGCAGTTCTTC
TRBV4-3	-	TRBJ2-5	TRBD2	CASSPRLAGGRETQYF	TGCGCCAGCAGCCCCCGACTAGCGGGGGGGAGAGAGACCCAGTACTTC
TRBV29-1	few	TRBJ1-1	-	CSVVRKFVPEAFF	TGCAGCGTTGTCCGGAAATTTGTGCCTGAAGCTTTCTTT
TRBV19	few	TRBJ2-3	TRBD1	CASSPGTGGDLVTQYF	TGTGCCAGTAGTCCTGGGACAGGGGGCGACTTGGTTACGCAGTATTTT
TRBV5-1	-	TRBJ1-4	-	CASSLGRLNEKLFF	TGCGCCAGCAGCCTTGGACGGCTTAATGAAAAACTGTTTTTT
TRBV2	-	TRBJ2-3	-	CASSPRGTDTQYF	TGTGCCAGCAGTCCTCGCGGCACAGATACGCAGTATTTT
TRBV20-1	-	TRBJ2-7	-	CSARDRGGQYF	TGCAGTGCTAGAGATAGGGGGGGACAGTACTTC
TRBV7-8	-	TRBJ1-4	TRBD1	CASSLGTGGLFF	TGTGCCAGCAGCTTAGGCACAGGGGGTCTGTTTTTT
TRBV10-3	-	TRBJ2-6	-	CAISESPGRSGANVLTF	TGTGCCATCAGTGAGTCGCCAGGCCGCTCTGGGGCCAACGTCCTGACTTTC
TRBV7-9	few	TRBJ2-1	-	CASRVGDATYNEQFF	TGTGCCAGCAGGGTCGGGGACGCGACCTACAATGAGCAGTTCTTC
TRBV30	-	TRBJ1-2	TRBD1	CAWKRTGIGGYTF	TGTGCCTGGAAAAGGACAGGGATTGGTGGCTACACCTTC
TRBV7-9	few	TRBJ2-5	-	CASSRMGETQYF	TGTGCCAGCAGCCGAATGGGGGAGACCCAGTACTTC
TRBV5-1	-	TRBJ1-2	-	CASSLSTGTNYGYTF	TGCGCCAGCAGCCTATCCACAGGGACTAACTATGGCTACACCTTC
TRBV19	-	TRBJ1-5	-	CASSIERNQPQHF	TGTGCCAGTAGTATAGAAAGAAATCAGCCCCAGCATTTT
TRBV7-2	-	TRBJ1-4	-	CASSLIGTAEKLFF	TGTGCCAGCAGCTTAATTGGGACGGCAGAAAAACTGTTTTTT
TRBV30	-	TRBJ2-4	-	CAWSGKGLGNIQYF	TGTGCCTGGAGTGGGAAGGGCCTGGGAAACATTCAGTACTTC
TRBV29-1	few	TRBJ1-2	TRBD1	CSAERTGKYTF	TGCAGCGCCGAACGGACAGGGAAATACACCTTC
TRBV6-6	few	TRBJ2-1	TRBD2	CASSQLAGSYNEQFF	TGTGCCAGCAGTCAACTAGCGGGCTCCTACAATGAGCAGTTCTTC
TRBV5-4	-	TRBJ2-5	-	CASSLAVTQETQYF	TGTGCCAGCAGCTTGGCGGTTACACAAGAGACCCAGTACTTC
TRBV30	-	TRBJ2-1	-	CAWTVDRLYNEQFF	TGTGCCTGGACCGTTGACAGGTTATACAATGAGCAGTTCTTC
TRBV2	-	TRBJ2-6	-	CASSGLPTGANVLTF	TGTGCCAGCAGTGGACTGCCCACTGGGGCCAACGTCCTGACTTTC
TRBV29-1	-	TRBJ1-2	-	CSVERTDRWDGYTF	TGCAGCGTGGAGAGGACGGACCGTTGGGATGGCTACACCTTC
TRBV6-1	-	TRBJ1-1	-	CASSPSGSMNTEAFF	TGTGCCAGCAGTCCCTCCGGTAGCATGAACACTGAAGCTTTCTTT
TRBV30	-	TRBJ1-2	-	CAWRLGTNNYGYTF	TGTGCCTGGAGGCTAGGAACTAACAACTATGGCTACACCTTC
TRBV18	-	TRBJ1-4	-	CASSPMRGEEKLFF	TGTGCCAGCTCACCCATGAGGGGTGAAGAAAAACTGTTTTTT